The rows below give T cell receptor beta chains drawn from one sample of a study of technical replicates of blood from several donors. Here immunoSEQ multiplex PCR was the method, and the copy in TCRdb shows in-frame clones only, minus some. Found here are 45,000 to 65,000 clones, 90% to 95% of them singletons; the top ten hold just over 3%. Input material: PBMCs. The receptors derive from a human donor in good health. Some clones in this sample may be carry-over from other donors' samples. Both conserved end residues are part of each CDR3. The D gene is left open where the match is weak.

d_call: .; v_call: TRBV6-5; j_call: TRBJ1-2; cdr3_aa: CASGGGRGYTF
d_call: TRBD2; v_call: TRBV5-1; j_call: TRBJ2-5; cdr3_aa: CASSRGSSGASGQETQYF
d_call: .; v_call: TRBV29-1; j_call: TRBJ1-2; cdr3_aa: CSVSLTDINYGYTF
d_call: .; v_call: TRBV5-4; j_call: TRBJ1-1; cdr3_aa: CASSADRVTMNTEAFF
d_call: TRBD1; v_call: TRBV19; j_call: TRBJ1-1; cdr3_aa: CASSTWTGLNTEAFF
d_call: TRBD1; v_call: TRBV5-1; j_call: TRBJ1-2; cdr3_aa: CASSSRGTGNNYGYTF
d_call: TRBD1; v_call: TRBV7-8; j_call: TRBJ1-4; cdr3_aa: CASSPGQSFNEKLFF
d_call: .; v_call: TRBV21-1; j_call: TRBJ2-1; cdr3_aa: CASSSPGLAGTYNEQFF
d_call: TRBD2; v_call: TRBV7-2; j_call: TRBJ2-7; cdr3_aa: CASSLGRGGPLSYEQYF
d_call: .; v_call: TRBV6-1; j_call: TRBJ1-5; cdr3_aa: CASSGRGPQHF
d_call: TRBD2; v_call: TRBV15; j_call: TRBJ2-1; cdr3_aa: CATTGGDTYNEQFF
d_call: TRBD1; v_call: TRBV5-6; j_call: TRBJ2-6; cdr3_aa: CASSWSRDSRFSGANVLTF
d_call: .; v_call: TRBV11-2; j_call: TRBJ2-7; cdr3_aa: CASSFDHGESYEQYF
d_call: .; v_call: TRBV6-6; j_call: TRBJ1-1; cdr3_aa: CASSYWQASAFF
d_call: .; v_call: TRBV30; j_call: TRBJ2-6; cdr3_aa: CAWNRGSGAGANVLTF
d_call: TRBD2; v_call: TRBV4-1; j_call: TRBJ2-5; cdr3_aa: CASSQGRLAGSRQETQYF
d_call: TRBD1; v_call: TRBV2; j_call: TRBJ1-5; cdr3_aa: CASSVSQGNQPQHF
d_call: .; v_call: TRBV30; j_call: TRBJ1-1; cdr3_aa: CAWSRRRGSTEAFF
d_call: TRBD1; v_call: TRBV6-5; j_call: TRBJ1-2; cdr3_aa: CASSGPSDRGRYTF
d_call: .; v_call: TRBV6-1; j_call: TRBJ1-2; cdr3_aa: CASSAGFYGYTF
d_call: .; v_call: TRBV4-3; j_call: TRBJ1-1; cdr3_aa: CASSQDRPGLAEAFF
d_call: .; v_call: TRBV6-5; j_call: TRBJ1-5; cdr3_aa: CASKNGNQPQHF
d_call: .; v_call: TRBV7-8; j_call: TRBJ2-4; cdr3_aa: CASSSTRFRDPKNIQYF
d_call: TRBD1; v_call: TRBV7-8; j_call: TRBJ1-3; cdr3_aa: CASSLALRQGGGNTIYF
d_call: TRBD2; v_call: TRBV7-2; j_call: TRBJ2-1; cdr3_aa: CASRVGGGSYNEQFF
d_call: .; v_call: TRBV11-1; j_call: TRBJ1-1; cdr3_aa: CASSNPPDTEAFF
d_call: .; v_call: TRBV11-3; j_call: TRBJ2-1; cdr3_aa: CASSLGGPTEQFF
d_call: .; v_call: TRBV7-3; j_call: TRBJ2-1; cdr3_aa: CASSLQGSYNEQFF
d_call: TRBD1; v_call: TRBV7-9; j_call: TRBJ1-2; cdr3_aa: CASSSGQGPYGYTF
d_call: .; v_call: TRBV18; j_call: TRBJ1-1; cdr3_aa: CAGRQEPNTEAFF
d_call: TRBD2; v_call: TRBV11-3; j_call: TRBJ2-1; cdr3_aa: CASSLGTSGSNEQFF